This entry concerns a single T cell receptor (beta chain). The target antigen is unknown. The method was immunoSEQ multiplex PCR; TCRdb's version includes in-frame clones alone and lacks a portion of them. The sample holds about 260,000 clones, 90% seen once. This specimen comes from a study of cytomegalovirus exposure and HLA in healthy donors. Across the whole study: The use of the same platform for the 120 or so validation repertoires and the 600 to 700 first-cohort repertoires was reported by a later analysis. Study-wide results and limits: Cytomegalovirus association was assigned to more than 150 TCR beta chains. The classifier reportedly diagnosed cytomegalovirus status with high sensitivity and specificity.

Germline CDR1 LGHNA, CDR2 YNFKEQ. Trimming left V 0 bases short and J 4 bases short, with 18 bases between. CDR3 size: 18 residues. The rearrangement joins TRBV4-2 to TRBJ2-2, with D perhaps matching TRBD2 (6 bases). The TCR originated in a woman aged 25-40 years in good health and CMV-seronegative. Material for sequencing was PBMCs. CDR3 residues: CASSQDFGSERGTGELFF. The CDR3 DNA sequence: TGTGCCAGCAGCCAAGATTTCGGGAGCGAGCGTGGCACCGGGGAGCTGTTTTTT.